These 2 T cell receptor beta chains originate from one sample sequenced in a study of blood T cell repertoires in COVID-19. Profiling relied on immunoSEQ multiplex PCR, and the TCRdb table lists in-frame clones only, not all of them. The sample yields around 180,000 clones, roughly 87% seen once. Sequencing was done on a sample of PBMCs or T cells enriched from blood (not recorded which). The receptors come from a woman aged 40 to 50 with acute COVID-19.

V usage is TRBV25-1 and J usage is TRBJ2-1; 7 nucleotides agree with TRBD2. The J segment lost 12 bases and the V segment lost 4 bases, leaving 6 bases of the junction unmatched. Per the germline V gene, CDR1 is MGHDK and CDR2 is SYGVNS. The CDR3 is made up of 12 amino acids. This chain's CDR3 is CASSVGLELQFF. In DNA form, the CDR3 reads TGTGCCAGCAGTGTAGGACTAGAGTTGCAGTTCTTC.

The chain is built from TRBV6-5 and TRBJ2-3; the match to TRBD1 covers 8 bases. The V gene's germline CDR1 is MNHEY and CDR2 SVGAGI. The CDR3 contains 14 residues. The trim removed 7 bases at V and 1 base at J, leaving 4 bases unmatched. The CDR3 sequence: CASMKQGGTDTQYF. CDR3 bases: TGTGCCAGCATGAAACAGGGGGGCACAGATACGCAGTATTTT.